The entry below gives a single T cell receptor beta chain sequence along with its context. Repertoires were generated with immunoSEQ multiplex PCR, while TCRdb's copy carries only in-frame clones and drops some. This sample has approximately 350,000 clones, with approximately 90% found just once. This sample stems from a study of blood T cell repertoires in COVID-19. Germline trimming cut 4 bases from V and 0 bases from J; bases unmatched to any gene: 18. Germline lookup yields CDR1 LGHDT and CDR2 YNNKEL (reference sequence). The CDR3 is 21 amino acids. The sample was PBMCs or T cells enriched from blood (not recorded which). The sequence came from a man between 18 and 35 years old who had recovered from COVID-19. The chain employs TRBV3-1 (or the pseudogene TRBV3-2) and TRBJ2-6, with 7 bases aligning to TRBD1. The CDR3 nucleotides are TGTGCCAGCAGCCCACGAACTACCGACAGGGTCGCCCTCTCTGGGGCCAACGTCCTGACTTTC. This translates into CASSPRTTDRVALSGANVLTF.